The rows below give T cell receptor beta chains drawn from one sample of a study of regulatory T cells in long-lasting Graves disease. MiXCR was run by TCRdb on the multiplex PCR reads, yielding one entry per CDR3 protein. This sample carries about 470,000 distinct CDR3 sequences, about 15% of them seen once, and the ten largest clones take approximately 15%. These data also formed part of another study, on T cells in Graves' hyperthyroidism and ophthalmopathy.

The sample was peripheral blood mononuclear cells (PBMCs), taken at new diagnosis, from a patient treated with antithyroid drugs. These TCRs come from a woman aged 30 to 39 with Graves disease. CDR3s include the opening cysteine and the closing phenylalanine or tryptophan. Fields, in order: CDR3 length, V gene, D gene, clone size, J gene, CDR3 protein, CDR3 DNA. D genes are given only for firm matches. Where a row states a size, it is once, few, many or the class of an expanded clone; other rows omit it.

length: 15
V: TRBV19
D: TRBD2
size: many
J: TRBJ2-3
CDR3: CASSTGLAGADTQYF
DNA: TGCGCCAGCAGTACGGGACTAGCGGGAGCAGATACGCAGTATTTT

length: 16
V: TRBV5-1
D: TRBD2
size: NA
J: TRBJ2-7
CDR3: CASSLEGGLAAYEQYF
DNA: TGCGCCAGCAGCTTGGAGGGCGGACTAGCGGCGTACGAGCAGTACTTC

length: 13
V: TRBV5-1
D: NA
size: few
J: TRBJ1-1
CDR3: CASTWTPNTEAFF
DNA: TGCGCCAGCACCTGGACGCCGAACACTGAAGCTTTCTTT

length: 14
V: TRBV20-1
D: NA
size: many
J: TRBJ1-5
CDR3: CSAKLQQGNQPQHF
DNA: TGCAGTGCTAAACTTCAGCAGGGCAATCAGCCCCAGCATTTT

length: 15
V: TRBV29-1
D: NA
size: NA
J: TRBJ2-1
CDR3: CSVVPASAAYNEQFF
DNA: TGCAGCGTGGTCCCTGCTAGCGCTGCGTACAATGAGCAGTTCTTC

length: 15
V: TRBV12-3/TRBV12-4
D: NA
size: many
J: TRBJ1-6
CDR3: CASSPGQNPGAPLHF
DNA: TGTGCCAGCAGTCCCGGACAGAACCCCGGAGCACCCCTCCACTTT

length: 14
V: TRBV6-2/TRBV6-3
D: NA
size: many
J: TRBJ2-5
CDR3: CASSYPGNPQAQYF
DNA: TGTGCCAGCAGTTACCCAGGGAACCCCCAGGCCCAGTACTTC

length: 13
V: TRBV30
D: NA
size: few
J: TRBJ2-2
CDR3: CAWSETNTGELFF
DNA: TGTGCCTGGAGTGAGACGAACACCGGGGAGCTGTTTTTT

length: 14
V: TRBV7-3
D: NA
size: few
J: TRBJ2-1
CDR3: CASSLKGGGQEQFF
DNA: TGTGCCAGCAGCTTAAAGGGGGGGGGACAGGAGCAGTTCTTC

length: 12
V: TRBV20-1
D: TRBD2
size: many
J: TRBJ2-7
CDR3: CSALAGGNEQYF
DNA: TGCAGTGCCCTGGCGGGGGGCAACGAGCAGTACTTC

length: 18
V: TRBV24-1
D: TRBD2
size: NA
J: TRBJ2-1
CDR3: CATSDFPASGSTYNEQFF
DNA: TGTGCCACCAGTGATTTTCCGGCTAGCGGGAGCACCTACAATGAGCAGTTCTTC

length: 14
V: TRBV20-1
D: TRBD2
size: few
J: TRBJ2-7
CDR3: CSAEQREASYEQYF
DNA: TGCAGTGCTGAACAGCGGGAGGCTAGCTACGAGCAGTACTTC

length: 19
V: TRBV11-1
D: TRBD2
size: once
J: TRBJ2-2
CDR3: CASSRKGLAGKFNTGELFF
DNA: TGTGCCAGCAGCCGGAAGGGACTAGCGGGCAAATTTAACACCGGGGAGCTGTTTTTT

length: 15
V: TRBV11-2
D: NA
size: NA
J: TRBJ2-5
CDR3: CASSLGRTDEETQYF
DNA: TGTGCCAGCAGCTTAGGGCGGACGGATGAAGAGACCCAGTACTTC

length: 15
V: TRBV27
D: TRBD2
size: many
J: TRBJ2-7
CDR3: CASSLTVAAGGEQYF
DNA: TGTGCCAGCAGTTTAACCGTAGCGGCGGGGGGCGAGCAGTACTTC

length: 16
V: TRBV24-1
D: TRBD1
size: NA
J: TRBJ2-1
CDR3: CATSDRDRGGFDEQFF
DNA: TGTGCCACCAGTGACCGGGACAGGGGGGGCTTCGATGAGCAGTTCTTC

length: 15
V: TRBV19
D: TRBD1
size: NA
J: TRBJ1-1
CDR3: CASRLTGTGNTEAFF
DNA: TGTGCCAGTAGACTAACCGGGACAGGGAACACTGAAGCTTTCTTT